These T cell receptor beta chains were read from a single sample in a study of T cells in Graves' hyperthyroidism and ophthalmopathy. TCRdb called the multiplex PCR reads again in MiXCR, with one record for every CDR3 protein. Of over 450,000 distinct CDR3 sequences in the sample, about 15% are singletons; the top ten hold 15% to 20%. What was sequenced was blood. The receptors shown here come from a woman between 18 and 29 years old with Graves' hyperthyroidism. CDR3s include the opening cysteine and the closing phenylalanine or tryptophan. Fields, in order: clone size, J gene, V gene, D gene, CDR3 DNA, CDR3 protein. D genes are given only for firm matches. Clone size is stated in some rows and not others, as once, few, many or a class when expanded.

clone_size: many; j_call: TRBJ2-1; v_call: TRBV2; d_call: NA; cdr3_nt: TGTGCCAGCAGTGAAGGCCGGTTGGGAGACCAACAGTTCTTC; cdr3_aa: CASSEGRLGDQQFF
clone_size: NA; j_call: TRBJ1-2; v_call: TRBV15; d_call: NA; cdr3_nt: TGTGCCACCAGCAGAGGGAGTCCCGGCGCTGGCTACACCTTC; cdr3_aa: CATSRGSPGAGYTF
clone_size: many; j_call: TRBJ1-1; v_call: TRBV10-3; d_call: TRBD1; cdr3_nt: TGTGCCATCAGGGGACAGGGGGCGAGGACGGCAACTGAAGCTTTCTTT; cdr3_aa: CAIRGQGARTATEAFF
clone_size: NA; j_call: TRBJ2-1; v_call: TRBV6-5; d_call: TRBD2; cdr3_nt: TGTGCCAGCAGTTACTCCCCTAGCGGGGTCAATGAGCAGTTCTTC; cdr3_aa: CASSYSPSGVNEQFF
clone_size: many; j_call: TRBJ2-2; v_call: TRBV12-3/TRBV12-4; d_call: TRBD1; cdr3_nt: TGTGCCAGCAGTTTAGCGCAAGTTCAGGGGGCCGGGGAGCTGTTTTTT; cdr3_aa: CASSLAQVQGAGELFF
clone_size: many; j_call: TRBJ2-2; v_call: TRBV20-1; d_call: NA; cdr3_nt: TGCAGTGCTAGAAGCGACGCTTCCGGCGGGGAGCTGTTTTTT; cdr3_aa: CSARSDASGGELFF
clone_size: few; j_call: TRBJ1-5; v_call: TRBV6-1; d_call: TRBD1; cdr3_nt: TGTGCCAGCACCCAAGGGACAGGGGGAAGGAATCAGCCCCAGCATTTT; cdr3_aa: CASTQGTGGRNQPQHF
clone_size: many; j_call: TRBJ2-4; v_call: TRBV20-1; d_call: TRBD1; cdr3_nt: TGCAGTGCTAGCCGGGACAGCGGAAACATTCAGTACTTC; cdr3_aa: CSASRDSGNIQYF
clone_size: many; j_call: TRBJ2-2; v_call: TRBV12-3/TRBV12-4; d_call: TRBD2; cdr3_nt: TGTGCCAGCAGCCAGACTAGCACCATCGGGGAGCTGTTTTTT; cdr3_aa: CASSQTSTIGELFF
clone_size: many; j_call: TRBJ1-5; v_call: TRBV20-1; d_call: NA; cdr3_nt: TGCAGTGCTAGAGATTTCGCGGAGCGCAATCAGCCCCAGCATTTT; cdr3_aa: CSARDFAERNQPQHF
clone_size: many; j_call: TRBJ1-5; v_call: TRBV20-1; d_call: NA; cdr3_nt: TGCAGTGCTAGAAAGGGGGGAGGCAATCAGCCCCAGCATTTT; cdr3_aa: CSARKGGGNQPQHF
clone_size: many; j_call: TRBJ2-2; v_call: TRBV3-1; d_call: NA; cdr3_nt: TGTGCCAGCAGCCAAGCTCTTAAGAGGGCTAACACCGGGGAGCTGTTTTTT; cdr3_aa: CASSQALKRANTGELFF
clone_size: once; j_call: TRBJ1-1; v_call: TRBV4-1; d_call: NA; cdr3_nt: TGCGCCAGCAGCCATCAGAGCATGAACACTGAAGCTTTCTTT; cdr3_aa: CASSHQSMNTEAFF
clone_size: many; j_call: TRBJ1-6; v_call: TRBV19; d_call: TRBD1; cdr3_nt: TGTGCCAGTAGTATCGACAGGGATTCACCCCTCCACTTT; cdr3_aa: CASSIDRDSPLHF
clone_size: NA; j_call: TRBJ2-7; v_call: TRBV9; d_call: NA; cdr3_nt: TGTGCCAGCAGCGTCTACGGACAGTACGACGAGCAGTACTTC; cdr3_aa: CASSVYGQYDEQYF
clone_size: many; j_call: TRBJ1-5; v_call: TRBV28; d_call: NA; cdr3_nt: TGTGCCACGGACAGTCAAAGCAATCAGCCCCAGCATTTT; cdr3_aa: CATDSQSNQPQHF
clone_size: NA; j_call: TRBJ2-3; v_call: TRBV6-1; d_call: NA; cdr3_nt: TGTGCCAGCAGTCTCCAATACACAGATACGCAGTATTTT; cdr3_aa: CASSLQYTDTQYF
clone_size: many; j_call: TRBJ2-3; v_call: TRBV7-2; d_call: TRBD2; cdr3_nt: TGTGCCAGCAGCTTAGGTGGGAGGGACACAGATACGCAGTATTTT; cdr3_aa: CASSLGGRDTDTQYF
clone_size: many; j_call: TRBJ2-7; v_call: TRBV19; d_call: TRBD1; cdr3_nt: TGTGCCAGTAGTATACCGGACAGGGCCTACGAGCAGTACTTC; cdr3_aa: CASSIPDRAYEQYF
clone_size: many; j_call: TRBJ2-5; v_call: TRBV27; d_call: NA; cdr3_nt: TGTGCCAGCAGTTTGAAGCGGGTGGAGACCCAGTACTTC; cdr3_aa: CASSLKRVETQYF
clone_size: many; j_call: TRBJ2-7; v_call: TRBV29-1; d_call: NA; cdr3_nt: TGCAGCGTTTGTAACCTTGGGGGAGGCCACGAGCAGTACTTC; cdr3_aa: CSVCNLGGGHEQYF
clone_size: many; j_call: TRBJ2-1; v_call: TRBV12-3/TRBV12-4; d_call: NA; cdr3_nt: TGTGCCAGCAGTTTAGCAGGGGTCGAGCAGTTCTTC; cdr3_aa: CASSLAGVEQFF
clone_size: few; j_call: TRBJ2-3; v_call: TRBV24-1; d_call: TRBD1; cdr3_nt: TGTGCCACCAGTGATTCGGGGACAGGGCTAGATACGCAGTATTTT; cdr3_aa: CATSDSGTGLDTQYF
clone_size: few; j_call: TRBJ2-1; v_call: TRBV20-1; d_call: NA; cdr3_nt: TGCAGTGCTAGAGATAGGTACGGGACCCGGTACAATGAGCAGTTCTTC; cdr3_aa: CSARDRYGTRYNEQFF